This T cell receptor beta chain was observed in a study of radiation and T cells in renal cell carcinoma. Specified time point: blood 4 weeks post-SBRT, at nephrectomy. The treatment was: 15 Gy SBRT to primary tumor, nephrectomy 4 weeks later. The CDR3 consists of 14 residues. Per germline, CDR1 LNHDA and CDR2 SQIVND (reference sequence). The V end lost 5 bases, the J end lost 10 bases, and 17 bases lay between the germline ends. Profiled with immunoSEQ multiplex PCR; TCRdb holds only in-frame clones, not every one. The sample has around 140,000 clones, 80% to 90% seen once. The sequencing used blood, collected from a patient whose treatment included radiotherapy and nephrectomy. The rearrangement joins TRBV19 to TRBJ2-2, with D possibly being TRBD1 (6 bases). This receptor was identified in a woman aged 45 to 65 with renal cell carcinoma. The CDR3 sequence: CASSLQGDTPELFF. CDR3 coding DNA: TGTGCCAGTAGTCTTCAAGGGGACACTCCGGAGCTGTTTTTT.